The source of this T cell receptor (beta chain) is a study of Ad26.COV2.S vaccination and SARS-CoV-2 variants. TCRdb's table, derived via immunoSEQ multiplex PCR, lists solely in-frame clones and lacks some. The sample contains about 390,000 clones, more than 85% of which appear only once. Treatment described: some 19 received Ad26.COV2.S at low or high dose, single or two shots; five or six received placebo; per-sample allocation not given. Repertoires come from day 63 after the first vaccine or placebo injection. This CDR3 is built from 16 residues. In germline, CDR1 is SGHAT, CDR2 FQNNGV. V was pared by 4 bases and J by 6 bases, with 16 bases between.

The J gene is TRBJ1-6, the V gene TRBV11-2; D gene ambiguous. The material sequenced was peripheral blood, taken in a trial of Ad26.COV2.S vaccine versus placebo. The receptor's source is a person between 18 and 65 years old who received the Ad26.COV2.S COVID-19 vaccine or a placebo. The CDR3 spells CASSSIRPGINSPLHF. CDR3 in DNA: TGTGCCAGCAGCTCTATAAGACCGGGAATTAATTCACCCCTCCACTTT.